This T cell receptor beta chain was identified during a study of T cell clusters in autoimmune cytopenias. Background on the study: Per sample, median TRB depth was about 51,000 reads, yielding a median about 2,500 distinct clonotypes.

Turning to this clonotype: Its antigen remains unknown.

Multiplex touch-down PCR amplified TRB using TRB-A and TRB-B pools in one tube. TCRdb re-analyzed the multiplex PCR reads; it lists each CDR3 protein once, without DNA. The repertoire table contains roughly 8,100 distinct CDR3 sequences. TRB amplification used approximately 250 ng of peripheral blood genomic DNA. Findings of the study overall: No cluster-lack signature appeared between secondary cytopenia and chronic lymphocytic leukemia patients, apparently due to lymphoma masking. TRB repertoire shifts in secondary cytopenia and chronic lymphocytic leukemia mostly reflected lymphoma, not autoimmunity.

The CDR3 consists of 15 residues. Germline CDR1 is DFQATT and CDR2 is SNEGSKA (reference sequence). Sequenced input: peripheral blood. The chain couples TRBV20-1 to TRBJ1-1. The TCR was taken from a human donor with an autoimmune cytopenia or autoimmune hepatitis (not recorded which). CDR3: CSASPGSPLNTEAFF.